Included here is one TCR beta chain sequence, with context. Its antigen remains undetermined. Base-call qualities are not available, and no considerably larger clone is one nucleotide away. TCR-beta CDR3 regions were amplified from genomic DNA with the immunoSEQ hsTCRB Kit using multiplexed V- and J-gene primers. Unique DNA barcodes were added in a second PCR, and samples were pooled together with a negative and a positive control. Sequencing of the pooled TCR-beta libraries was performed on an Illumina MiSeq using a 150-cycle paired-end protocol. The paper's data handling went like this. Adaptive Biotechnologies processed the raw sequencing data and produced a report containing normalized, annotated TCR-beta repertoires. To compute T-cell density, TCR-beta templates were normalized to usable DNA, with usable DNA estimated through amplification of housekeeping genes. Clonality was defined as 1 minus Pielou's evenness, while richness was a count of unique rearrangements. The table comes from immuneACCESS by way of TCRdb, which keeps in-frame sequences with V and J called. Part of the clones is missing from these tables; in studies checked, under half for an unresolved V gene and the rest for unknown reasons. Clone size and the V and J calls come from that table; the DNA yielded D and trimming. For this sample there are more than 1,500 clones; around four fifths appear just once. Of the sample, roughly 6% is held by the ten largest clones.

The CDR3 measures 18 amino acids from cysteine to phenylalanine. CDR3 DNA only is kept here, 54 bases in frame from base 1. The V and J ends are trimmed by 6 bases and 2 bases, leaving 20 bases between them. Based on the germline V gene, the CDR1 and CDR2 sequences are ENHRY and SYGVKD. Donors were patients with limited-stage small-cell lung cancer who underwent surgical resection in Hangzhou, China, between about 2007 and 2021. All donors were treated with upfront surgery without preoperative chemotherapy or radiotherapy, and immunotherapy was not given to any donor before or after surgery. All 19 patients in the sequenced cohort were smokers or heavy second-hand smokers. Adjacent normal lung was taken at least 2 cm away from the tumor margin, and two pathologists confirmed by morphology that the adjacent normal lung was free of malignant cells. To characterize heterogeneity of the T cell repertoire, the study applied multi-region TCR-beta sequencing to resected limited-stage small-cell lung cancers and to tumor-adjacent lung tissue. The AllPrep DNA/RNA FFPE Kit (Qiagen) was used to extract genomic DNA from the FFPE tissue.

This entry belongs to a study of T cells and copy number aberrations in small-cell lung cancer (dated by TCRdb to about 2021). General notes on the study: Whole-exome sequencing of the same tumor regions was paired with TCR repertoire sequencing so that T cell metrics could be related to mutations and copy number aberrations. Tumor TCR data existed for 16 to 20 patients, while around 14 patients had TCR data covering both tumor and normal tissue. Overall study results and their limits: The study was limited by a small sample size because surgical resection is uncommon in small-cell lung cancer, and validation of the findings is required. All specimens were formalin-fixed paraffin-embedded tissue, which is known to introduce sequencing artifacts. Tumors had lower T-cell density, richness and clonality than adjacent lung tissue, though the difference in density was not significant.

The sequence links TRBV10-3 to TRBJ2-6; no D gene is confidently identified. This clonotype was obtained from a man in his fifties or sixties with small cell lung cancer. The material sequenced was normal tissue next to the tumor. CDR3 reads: CAISSRTSSSTGANVLTF. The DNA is TGTGCCATCAGCTCCCGGACCTCCTCTTCTACTGGGGCCAACGTCCTGACTTTC.